A single sample gave rise to the 23 T cell receptor beta chains below, sequenced in a study of shared clonotypes between healthy human individuals. Here immunoSEQ multiplex PCR was the method, and the copy in TCRdb shows in-frame clones only, minus some. The repertoire holds about 610,000 clones, about 97% seen once, with 0.057% in the top ten. The material sequenced was naive CD4+ T cells sorted from blood. Subset indicated: CD45RA+ positively selected. The receptors derive from a woman under 40 in good health.

J is TRBJ2-3 and V is TRBV28; 8 bases fit TRBD1. Per germline, CDR1 MDHEN and CDR2 SYDVKM. The V and J ends lost 4 bases and 9 bases, in that order; junction bases with no gene match: 6. The CDR3 has 13 amino acids. This CDR3 is CASSSGGGRTQYF. As DNA, the CDR3 is TGTGCCAGCAGTTCAGGGGGCGGTAGGACGCAGTATTTT. The entire variable domain, with the rest obtained from reference TRBV28 and TRBJ2-3, is as follows: DVKVTQSSRYLVKRTGEKVFLECVQDMDHENMFWYRQDPGLGLRLIYFSYDVKMKEKGDIPEGYSVSREKKERFSLILESASTNQTSMYLCASSSGGGRTQYFGPGTRLTVL.

This clone occurred once. The chain combines TRBV7-8 with TRBJ1-5; D call uncertain. The V and J ends lost 5 bases and 0 bases respectively, with 14 bases between them. CDR3 length: 16 residues. Germline CDR1 is SGHVS and CDR2 is FQNEAQ. DNA of the CDR3: TGTGCCAGCAGCCGAGGGCGATGGCTTAGCAATCAGCCCCAGCATTTT. Protein sequence: CASSRGRWLSNQPQHF.

V is TRBV27 and J is TRBJ1-3; possibly TRBD1 for D (6 bases). The CDR3 loop spans 17 amino acids. Germline values: CDR1 MNHEY, CDR2 SMNVEV (reference sequence). Trimming shortened V by 3 bases and J by 4 bases, and 19 bases separated the two germline ends. CDR3 sequence reads: CASSLGAGPVSGNTIYF. The CDR3 nucleotides are TGTGCCAGCAGTTTGGGGGCAGGGCCTGTCTCGGGAAACACCATATATTTT.

The chain couples TRBV9 to TRBJ2-7, with D possibly TRBD1 on 5 matching bases. The CDR3 spans 14 residues. Germline loops: CDR1 SGDLS, CDR2 YYNGEE. The V end was cut by 3 bases, the J end by 4 bases, with 14 bases between. This CDR3 is CASSEGPLNYEQYF. The DNA for the CDR3 is TGTGCCAGCAGCGAGGGGCCCCTGAATTACGAGCAGTACTTC.

This clone was recorded only once. The chain carries TRBV29-1 and TRBJ1-1; D not certain. The germline gives CDR1 SQVTM, CDR2 ANQGSEA. V dropped 3 bases and J dropped 3 bases, with 11 bases sitting between them. The CDR3 spans 13 residues. CDR3: CSVEYQGDTEAFF. The CDR3 DNA is TGCAGCGTTGAGTATCAAGGAGACACTGAAGCTTTCTTT.

With regard to this clone: Other DNA sequences in the same sample also yield this CDR3. The V gene is TRBV19, the J gene TRBJ2-6, with 7 bases fitting TRBD1. V dropped 6 bases and J dropped 2; count of bases not matched to a gene: 4. The CDR3 consists of 15 residues. CDR1 LNHDA and CDR2 SQIVND come from the germline V gene (reference sequence). CDR3 region: CASSITGAGANVLTF. The CDR3 nucleotides are TGTGCCAGTAGCATAACAGGGGCTGGGGCCAACGTCCTGACTTTC.

The rearrangement uses TRBV5-8 and TRBJ1-4; tentative D call: TRBD1 (5 bases). This CDR3 has 16 residues. The V gene's germline CDR1 is SGHTS and CDR2 YDEGEE. V was pared by 5 bases and J by 0 bases, with 14 bases between. CDR3 sequence (DNA): TGTGCCAGCAGAGTAGGGGAAGTCGCAACTAATGAAAAACTGTTTTTT. It encodes CASRVGEVATNEKLFF.

The sample holds one count of this clone. The chain links TRBV7-9 to TRBJ2-7; perhaps TRBD1 as D (6 bases). Germline V CDR1 and CDR2: SEHNR, FQNEAQ (reference sequence). V was cut by 2 bases and J by 0 bases, with 8 bases left in between. The CDR3 sequence is 14 residues long. The CDR3 loop reads CASSLWDNSYEQYF. DNA for the CDR3: TGTGCCAGCAGCTTATGGGACAACTCCTACGAGCAGTACTTC.

The chain joins TRBV27 to TRBJ2-2; D call uncertain. Deletions cut 5 bases from V and 0 bases from J, with 10 bases between. In germline, CDR1 is MNHEY, CDR2 SMNVEV (reference sequence). This CDR3 has 15 residues. CDR3 region: CASSPTLANTGELFF. CDR3 DNA: TGTGCCAGCAGTCCGACTCTCGCGAACACCGGGGAGCTGTTTTTT.

J is TRBJ2-2 and V is TRBV28; 7 bases map to TRBD2. The CDR3 is 15 residues long. Germline CDR1 MDHEN, CDR2 SYDVKM. V trimming: 3 bases; J trimming: 6 bases; junction bases outside the gene matches: 7. The CDR3 DNA sequence: TGTGCCAGCAGTTTTAGCTTAGCGGGCCCCGGGGAGCTGTTTTTT. It specifies CASSFSLAGPGELFF.

The rearrangement uses TRBV28 and TRBJ2-2, with a tentative D call TRBD2 (7 bases). CDR3 length: 16 residues. Trimming pared 5 bases from V and 7 bases from J, leaving 20 bases between. CDR1 and CDR2 (germline): MDHEN, SYDVKM. This CDR3 reads CASSRSGGARDGELFF. The CDR3 coding sequence is TGTGCCAGCAGTAGGTCGGGGGGCGCAAGGGACGGGGAGCTGTTTTTT.

This clone was recorded once. CDR3 region: CASSELGLAIRGTQYF. The CDR3 nucleotides read TGTGCCAGCAGTGAATTAGGACTAGCGATCCGCGGTACGCAGTATTTT. The rearrangement links TRBV6-1 to TRBJ2-3; 9 bases are shared with TRBD2. The CDR3 loop spans 16 amino acids. V gave up 2 bases and J gave up 8 bases; unmatched junction bases: 11. Germline V gives CDR1 MNHNS, CDR2 SASEGT.

This clone appeared a few times. The genes are TRBV10-1 and TRBJ2-7; 9 nucleotides agree with TRBD2. The length of the CDR3 is 14 residues. Germline CDR1 reads WNHNN; CDR2 reads SYGVQD (reference sequence). V shed 6 bases and J 1 base; nucleotides not matched to a gene: 4. The DNA of the CDR3 is TGCGCCAGCAGCCATAGCGGGAGTTCCTACGAGCAGTACTTC. Protein: CASSHSGSSYEQYF.

J is TRBJ2-3 and V is TRBV14; no firm D call. The CDR3 runs to 16 residues. The V gene's germline CDR1 is SGHDN and CDR2 FVKESK. V shed 5 bases and J shed 0 bases, with 15 bases lying between them. CDR3 nucleotide sequence: TGTGCCAGCAGCACCTCCGGATTAGCTAGCACAGATACGCAGTATTTT. Protein: CASSTSGLASTDTQYF.

As concerns this clone: This sample also contains other DNA sequences that code for the same CDR3. The gene calls are TRBV5-6 and TRBJ2-1; no clear D gene. The CDR3 has 11 residues. Trimming cost V 3 bases and J 2 bases, with 0 bases left between them. The germline gives CDR1 SGHDT, CDR2 YYEEEE. The CDR3: CASSSYNEQFF. In nucleotides, the CDR3 is TGTGCCAGCAGCTCCTACAATGAGCAGTTCTTC.

V gene TRBV28 combines with J gene TRBJ1-3, with D possibly matching TRBD1 (6 bases). The CDR3 totals 14 residues. Germline V lookup: CDR1 MDHEN, CDR2 SYDVKM. Trimming took off 2 bases at V and 9 bases at J, with 14 bases between the two ends. For the CDR3, the DNA is TGTGCCAGCAGTTTAGTGGGGGCCAGGGTCACCATATATTTT. This encodes CASSLVGARVTIYF.

The chain is built from TRBV19 and TRBJ1-5, with D tentatively TRBD1 (5 bases). The CDR3 has 14 residues. CDR1 is LNHDA, CDR2 SQIVND, per germline (reference sequence). With 5 bases removed from V and 9 bases from J, the gap between germline ends came to 17 bases. CDR3 in DNA: TGTGCCAGTAGTTCGGGACCTGGGGGACGGCCCCAGCATTTT. It is translated as CASSSGPGGRPQHF.

The chain joins TRBV7-7 to TRBJ2-1, with D tentatively TRBD2 (5 bases). The length of the CDR3 is 14 residues. Looked up from germline, CDR1 is SSHAT and CDR2 is FNYEAQ (reference sequence). Trimming removed 0 bases at V and 5 bases at J, with 8 bases between. CDR3 loop: CASSLAGVNNEQFF. The DNA of the CDR3 is TGTGCCAGCAGCTTAGCGGGAGTAAACAATGAGCAGTTCTTC.

The chain employs TRBV13 and TRBJ2-3, with 13 bases identical to TRBD2. Germline assignment: CDR1 PRHDT and CDR2 FYEKMQ (reference sequence). The CDR3 extends over 14 amino acids. J lost 11 bases, V lost 5 bases, and 7 bases had no gene match. The CDR3 sequence is CASSPGLAGEGQYF. The CDR3 DNA follows: TGTGCCAGCAGCCCTGGACTAGCGGGAGAAGGGCAGTATTTT.

The chain carries TRBV19 and TRBJ1-5, with 9 bases matching TRBD1. V shed 7 bases, J shed 6 bases, and the junction held 10 bases outside the gene matches. Germline V gene data show CDR1 as LNHDA and CDR2 as SQIVND (reference sequence). The CDR3 loop spans 15 amino acids. In DNA form, the CDR3 reads TGTGCCAGTACAACGACAGGGGGGTCGGTTCAGCCCCAGCATTTT. Protein product: CASTTTGGSVQPQHF. Variable domain in full (rest from reference TRBV19 and TRBJ1-5): DGGITQSPKYLFRKEGQNVTLSCEQNLNHDAMYWYRQDPGQGLRLIYYSQIVNDFQKGDIAEGYSVSREKKESFPLTVTSAQKNPTAFYLCASTTTGGSVQPQHFGDGTRLSIL.

This clone was seen a single time. This chain links TRBV19 with TRBJ2-7; 8 bases are a match to TRBD1. The germline V gene encodes CDR1 LNHDA and CDR2 SQIVND (reference sequence). The CDR3 spans 14 residues. J lost 4 bases, V lost 5 bases, and 7 bases had no gene match. The CDR3 protein is CASSPRQGRYEQYF. DNA of the CDR3: TGTGCCAGTAGTCCAAGACAGGGGAGATACGAGCAGTACTTC. Combining the CDR3 with reference TRBV19 and TRBJ2-7 gives the whole variable domain DGGITQSPKYLFRKEGQNVTLSCEQNLNHDAMYWYRQDPGQGLRLIYYSQIVNDFQKGDIAEGYSVSREKKESFPLTVTSAQKNPTAFYLCASSPRQGRYEQYFGPGTRLTVT.

The rearrangement joins TRBV10-1 to TRBJ2-7, with 8 bases matching TRBD2. CDR3 length: 13 residues. V gave up 8 bases and J gave up 3 bases; unmatched junction bases: 6. Germline V lookup: CDR1 WNHNN, CDR2 SYGVQD (reference sequence). This CDR3 is CASDLAGCYEQYF. CDR3 sequence (DNA): TGCGCCAGCGACCTAGCGGGCTGCTACGAGCAGTACTTC.

This clone was observed a single time. The CDR3 is CASSESRQSNQPQHF. The CDR3 DNA follows: TGTGCCAGCAGTGAATCAAGGCAGAGCAATCAGCCCCAGCATTTT. V usage is TRBV25-1 and J usage is TRBJ1-5; D unresolved. The germline V gene has CDR1 MGHDK and CDR2 SYGVNS. The ends were cut back, 1 base at V and 1 base at J, with 8 bases in the middle. There are 15 residues in the CDR3. Full variable domain (outside the CDR3, taken from reference TRBV25-1 and TRBJ1-5): EADIYQTPRYLVIGTGKKITLECSQTMGHDKMYWYQQDPGMELHLIHYSYGVNSTEKGDLSSESTVSRIRTEHFPLTLESARPSHTSQYLCASSESRQSNQPQHFGDGTRLSIL.